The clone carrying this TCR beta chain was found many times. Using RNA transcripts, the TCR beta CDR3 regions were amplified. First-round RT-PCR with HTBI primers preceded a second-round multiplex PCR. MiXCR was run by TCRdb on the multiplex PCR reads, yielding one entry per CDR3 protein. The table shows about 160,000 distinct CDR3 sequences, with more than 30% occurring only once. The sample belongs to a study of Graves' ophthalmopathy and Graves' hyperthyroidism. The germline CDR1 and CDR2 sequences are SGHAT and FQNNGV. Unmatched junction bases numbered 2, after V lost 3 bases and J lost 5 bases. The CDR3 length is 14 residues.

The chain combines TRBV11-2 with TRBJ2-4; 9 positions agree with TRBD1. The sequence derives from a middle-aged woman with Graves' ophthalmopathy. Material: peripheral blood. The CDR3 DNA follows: TGTGCCAGCAGCTTTGGGACAGGGCAAAACATTCAGTACTTC. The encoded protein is CASSFGTGQNIQYF.